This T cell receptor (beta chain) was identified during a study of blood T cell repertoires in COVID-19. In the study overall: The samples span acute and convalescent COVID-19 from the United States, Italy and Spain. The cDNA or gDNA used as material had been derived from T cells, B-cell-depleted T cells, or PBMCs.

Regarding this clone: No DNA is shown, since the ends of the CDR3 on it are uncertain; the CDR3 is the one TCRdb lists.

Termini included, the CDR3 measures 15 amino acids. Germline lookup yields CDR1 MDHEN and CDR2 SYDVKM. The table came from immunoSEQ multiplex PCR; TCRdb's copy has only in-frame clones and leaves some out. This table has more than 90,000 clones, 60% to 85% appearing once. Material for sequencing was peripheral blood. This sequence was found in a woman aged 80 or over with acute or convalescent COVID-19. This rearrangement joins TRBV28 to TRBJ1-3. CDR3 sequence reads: CASILGGASGNTIYF.